This TCR beta chain was recovered during a study of vaccination and CD4 T cells after COVID-19. The V end was cut by 5 bases, the J end by 1 base, with 14 bases between. From germline, CDR1 is SGHVS and CDR2 FQNEAQ. This CDR3 has 15 residues. Treatment of the sample: approximately 9-day PBMC culture with coronavirus spike peptide pools or control peptides (ViraFEST assay). This clonotype was seen a handful of times. The target antigen is unknown. Sequencing of cultured CD4+ T cell DNA used the Oncomine TCR Beta short-read assay. From the PCR reads, TCRdb called clonotypes with MiXCR, one entry per CDR3 protein. This sample has fewer than 15,000 distinct CDR3 sequences, with roughly 45% found just once.

The chain has TRBV7-8 and TRBJ1-1; possibly TRBD1 for D (5 bases). The sequenced sample was CD4+ T cells from blood, cultured in vitro, obtained after SARS-CoV-2 vaccination. The receptor comes from a human donor who had recovered from COVID-19. The CDR3 is CASSPSGTTNTEAFF. CDR3 sequence (DNA): TGTGCCAGCAGCCCAAGTGGGACGACGAACACTGAAGCTTTCTTT.